Each of the 21 T cell receptor beta chains below was sequenced from the same sample in a study of T cell responses to AZD1222 COVID-19 vaccine. Repertoires were generated with immunoSEQ multiplex PCR, while TCRdb's copy carries only in-frame clones and drops some. The data show fewer than 200,000 clones, roughly 92% seen once. The sample here was peripheral blood, taken 28 days after the second dose of the MenACWY control vaccine. Every receptor here comes from an adult who received the MenACWY meningococcal vaccine as a control.

This CDR3 is CASSLASGAYYEQYF. The CDR3, as DNA: TGTGCCAGCAGTTTGGCCAGCGGGGCCTACTACGAGCAGTACTTC. This chain joins TRBV28 and TRBJ2-7; TRBD2 matches at 7 bases. The CDR3 consists of 15 residues. Germline assignment: CDR1 MDHEN and CDR2 SYDVKM. V shed 3 bases, J shed 3 bases, and the junction held 8 bases outside the gene matches.

The rearrangement links TRBV7-2 to TRBJ1-6; D call uncertain. The CDR3 sequence is 13 residues long. V was clipped by 3 bases and J by 9 bases, with 9 bases between them. Germline V gene sequence: CDR1 SGHTA, CDR2 FQGNSA. CDR3: CASSFGWGSPLHF. For the CDR3, the DNA is TGTGCCAGCAGCTTCGGGTGGGGTTCACCCCTCCACTTT. The variable domain in full, with the rest retrieved from reference TRBV7-2 and TRBJ1-6, is GAGVSQSPSNKVTEKGKDVELRCDPISGHTALYWYRQSLGQGLEFLIYFQGNSAPDKSGLPSDRFSAERTGGSVSTLTIQRTQQEDSAVYLCASSFGWGSPLHFGNGTRLTVT.

This chain uses TRBV5-1 with TRBJ2-1; the match to TRBD2 covers 7 bases. V shed 2 bases and J 6 bases; nucleotides not matched to a gene: 5. Germline values: CDR1 SGHRS, CDR2 YFSETQ. The CDR3 has 14 amino acids. CDR3 sequence: CASSFSGTTNEQFF. CDR3 nucleotides: TGCGCCAGCAGCTTCTCCGGGACTACCAATGAGCAGTTCTTC. The full variable domain, with the rest looked up from reference TRBV5-1 and TRBJ2-1, is KAGVTQTPRYLIKTRGQQVTLSCSPISGHRSVSWYQQTPGQGLQFLFEYFSETQRNKGNFPGRFSGRQFSNSRSEMNVSTLELGDSALYLCASSFSGTTNEQFFGPGTRLTVL.

This chain joins TRBV7-7 and TRBJ2-3; TRBD1 might be the D (5 bases). The V and J ends lost 4 bases and 3 bases respectively, with 8 bases between them. The CDR3 is made up of 13 amino acids. Germline CDR1 reads SSHAT; CDR2 reads FNYEAQ (reference sequence). The CDR3, as DNA: TGTGCCAGCAGCTCCGACAGAACAGATACGCAGTATTTT. It codes for CASSSDRTDTQYF. The full variable domain, its missing parts supplied by reference TRBV7-7 and TRBJ2-3, is GAGVSQSPRYKVTKRGQDVTLRCDPISSHATLYWYQQALGQGPEFLTYFNYEAQPDKSGLPSDRFSAERPEGSISTLTIQRTEQRDSAMYRCASSSDRTDTQYFGPGTRLTVL.

In this sample, this clone turned up a few times. J is TRBJ1-2 and V is TRBV19; perhaps TRBD1 as D (6 bases). V lost 2 bases and J 7 bases, leaving 14 bases between the germline ends. This CDR3 region has 14 residues. Per the germline V gene, CDR1 is LNHDA and CDR2 is SQIVND (reference sequence). The chain's CDR3 is CASSISNREAGYTF. The CDR3, as DNA: TGTGCCAGTAGTATAAGTAACAGGGAGGCTGGCTACACCTTC.

CDR3 nucleotide sequence: TGTGCCAGCAGTTACTCAGGGCTGTCCTACAATGAGCAGTTCTTC. This sequence encodes CASSYSGLSYNEQFF. V usage is TRBV6-2 or TRBV6-3 and J usage is TRBJ2-1; no clear D. The germline V gene has CDR1 MNHEY and CDR2 SVGEGT. The CDR3 sequence is 15 residues long. Trimming took off 0 bases at V and 1 base at J, with 7 bases between the two ends.

This clone was seen a handful of times. The V gene is TRBV7-9, the J gene TRBJ2-2, with 7 bases fitting TRBD2. This CDR3 comprises 12 residues. Germline V CDR1 and CDR2: SEHNR, FQNEAQ (reference sequence). The CDR3 region has the DNA TGTGCTTGGGCTAGCGGTGGCGGGGAGCTGTTTTTT. It yields the protein CAWASGGGELFF.

This rearrangement joins TRBV5-4 to TRBJ2-7, with TRBD2 as a possible D gene (7 bases). Germline V CDR1 and CDR2: SGHNT, YYREEE (reference sequence). With 2 bases removed from V and 6 bases from J, the gap between germline ends came to 15 bases. This CDR3 comprises 14 residues. CDR3 DNA sequence: TGTGCCAGCAGCTTACGGGGGGCGGAAGTCGAGCAGTACTTC. Amino acids: CASSLRGAEVEQYF.

The table lists this clone with a count of one. The rearrangement joins TRBV30 to TRBJ2-2; no clear D. CDR1 is GTSNPN and CDR2 is SVGIG in the germline V gene (reference sequence). This CDR3 spans 14 amino acids. The ends were cut back, 0 bases at V and 6 bases at J, with 11 bases in the middle. The CDR3 DNA reads TGTGCCTGGAGTGTAGGCCTAGGCCCCGGGGAGCTGTTTTTT. It translates to CAWSVGLGPGELFF.

This chain links TRBV3-1 (or the pseudogene TRBV3-2) with TRBJ2-7, with a weak D call TRBD1 (5 bases). The length of the CDR3 is 14 residues. Looked up from germline, CDR1 is LGHDT and CDR2 is YNNKEL (reference sequence). V shed 5 bases and J shed 0 bases, with 11 bases lying between them. The CDR3 sequence is CASSFRQSSYEQYF. The CDR3 DNA sequence: TGTGCCAGCAGCTTCAGACAGAGCTCCTACGAGCAGTACTTC.

This chain links TRBV4-3 with TRBJ2-4; perhaps TRBD2 as D (6 bases). Per germline, CDR1 LGHNA and CDR2 YSLEER. The CDR3 has 14 residues. The V end lost 3 bases, the J end lost 9 bases, and 15 bases lay between the germline ends. The CDR3 loop reads CASSQFGTDSIQYF. As DNA, the CDR3 is TGCGCCAGCAGCCAGTTCGGGACTGATAGCATTCAGTACTTC.

This rearrangement joins TRBV9 to TRBJ2-1, with D tentatively TRBD1 or TRBD2 (5 bases each). V was cut by 4 bases and J by 7 bases, with 27 bases left in between. The CDR3 has 18 amino acids. Germline V CDR1 and CDR2: SGDLS, YYNGEE. For the CDR3, the DNA is TGTGCCAGCAGCTCAGGGATCCACGCCGGGGCTCCGGGGAATGAGCAGTTCTTC. It is translated as CASSSGIHAGAPGNEQFF.

The rearrangement links TRBV5-4 to TRBJ2-6; TRBD1 might be the D (5 bases). This CDR3 has 15 amino acids. V gave up 7 bases and J gave up 0 bases, with 11 bases separating them. Germline-derived CDR1 and CDR2 are SGHNT and YYREEE (reference sequence). The CDR3 DNA sequence: TGTGCCAGCGGTACAGGTGGCTCTGGGGCCAACGTCCTGACTTTC. It codes for CASGTGGSGANVLTF.

As concerns this clone: The junction departs from germline at one end; a sequencing error may be responsible. This rearrangement joins TRBV7-9 to TRBJ1-2; D unresolved. This CDR3 has 8 residues. Germline CDR1 is SEHNR and CDR2 is FQNEAQ (reference sequence). As DNA, the CDR3 is TGTGCCAGCAGCGCACCTCGTTTC. It codes for CASSAPRF. Looking up the rest from reference TRBV7-9 and TRBJ1-2 gives the full variable domain: DTGVSQNPRHKITKRGQNVTFRCDPISEHNRLYWYRQTLGQGPEFLTYFQNEAQLEKSRLLSDRFSAERPKGSFSTLEIQRTEQGDSAMYLCASSAPRFGSGTRLTVV.

J is TRBJ1-6 and V is TRBV11-3; D is ambiguous. Germline assignment: CDR1 SGHNT and CDR2 YENEEA. The CDR3 is 14 amino acids. V shed 2 bases and J shed 6 bases, with 8 bases lying between them. CDR3 nucleotides: TGTGCCAGCAGCTTAAACAGCCTTAATTCACCCCTCCACTTT. Its translation is CASSLNSLNSPLHF. Drawing the rest from reference TRBV11-3 and TRBJ1-6, the complete variable domain is EAGVVQSPRYKIIEKKQPVAFWCNPISGHNTLYWYLQNLGQGPELLIRYENEEAVDDSQLPKDRFSAERLKGVDSTLKIQPAELGDSAVYLCASSLNSLNSPLHFGNGTRLTVT.

The J gene is TRBJ1-1, the V gene TRBV7-8, with 9 bases aligning to TRBD1. The V gene's germline CDR1 is SGHVS and CDR2 FQNEAQ. The ends lost 5 bases at V and 0 bases at J; junction bases unmatched: 4. CDR3 length: 15 residues. CDR3 sequence reads: CASSPRTGVNTEAFF. CDR3 nucleotides: TGTGCCAGCAGCCCTCGGACAGGGGTGAACACTGAAGCTTTCTTT.

This clone was detected only a few times. CDR3 nucleotides: TGTGCCAGCAGCGACTTCGCTGGGGGGGGCCTTGGAAACACCATATATTTT. This codes for CASSDFAGGGLGNTIYF. J is TRBJ1-3 and V is TRBV5-6; TRBD1 is a possible D gene (6 bases). Germline assignment: CDR1 SGHDT and CDR2 YYEEEE. Trimming removed 4 bases at V and 3 bases at J, with 20 bases between. The CDR3 contains 17 residues.

The chain uses TRBV7-7 and TRBJ2-3; the match to TRBD2 covers 10 bases. The CDR3 sequence is 17 residues long. Germline trimming cut 1 base from V and 6 bases from J; bases unmatched to any gene: 10. The germline gives CDR1 SSHAT, CDR2 FNYEAQ (reference sequence). Here the CDR3 DNA reads TGTGCCAGCAGCTTAGGGAGGAGCGGGAGGGCAGAGGATACGCAGTATTTT. Residues: CASSLGRSGRAEDTQYF.

Only one count was recorded for this clone. Relative to the germline gene, one junction end is altered; a read error may explain this. This chain joins TRBV19 and TRBJ2-1; a possible D gene is TRBD2 (5 bases). Germline V CDR1 and CDR2: LNHDA, SQIVND (reference sequence). CDR3 length: 15 residues. The CDR3 nucleotides are TGTGCCAGTAGTATAATCGCGGGCTCCAACAATGAGCAGTTCTTC. Encoded protein: CASSIIAGSNNEQFF.

The chain has TRBV19 and TRBJ1-2; D gene unclear. In germline, CDR1 is LNHDA, CDR2 SQIVND (reference sequence). The CDR3 is 14 residues long. Trimming took 9 bases from V and 5 from J, leaving 19 bases between them. The CDR3 loop is CASLPGPVGYGYTF. DNA of the CDR3: TGTGCCAGCCTGCCCGGGCCTGTGGGGTATGGCTACACCTTC.

This rearrangement joins TRBV5-5 to TRBJ1-2; tentative D call: TRBD1 (6 bases). Germline CDR1 reads SGHKS; CDR2 reads YYEKEE (reference sequence). V lost 0 bases, J lost 2 bases, and 8 bases lay in between. This CDR3 is 14 amino acids long. The CDR3 loop reads CASSLETGNYGYTF. In DNA form, the CDR3 reads TGTGCCAGCAGCTTGGAAACAGGGAACTATGGCTACACCTTC.